This T cell receptor (beta chain) comes out of a study of shared clonotypes between healthy human individuals. About the study: The people who gave samples were a couple of women and a few men aged 18 to 49. Per donor, three plates held CD4 naive cells, three held CD4 memory, two held CD8 naive and one held CD8 memory.

It was across several immunoSEQ plates that each subset's genomic DNA was evenly split. Repertoires were generated with immunoSEQ multiplex PCR, while TCRdb's copy carries only in-frame clones and drops some. The table includes 2,500,000 or so clones, around 90% detected once. With 6 bases removed from V and 0 bases from J, the gap between germline ends came to 11 bases. This CDR3 has 15 residues. From germline, CDR1 is SEHNR and CDR2 FQNEAQ (reference sequence). The V gene is TRBV7-9, the J gene TRBJ1-4; D call uncertain. The sequence was obtained from a man aged 18 to 35 in good health. Some clones in this sample may be carry-over from other donors' samples. Sequences were obtained from naive CD4+ T cells from PBMCs. The subset: CD45RA+ positively selected. CDR3 amino acids: CASSIPRPTNEKLFF. Written as DNA, the CDR3 is TGTGCCAGCAGTATCCCTAGGCCAACTAATGAAAAACTGTTTTTT.